Each of the 26 T cell receptor beta chains below was sequenced from the same sample in a study of shared clonotypes between healthy human individuals (TCRdb year 2020). CD8 naive samples were obtained by positive selection for CCR7 among CD45RO-negative cells, yielding a CD45RA+CCR7+ population from which TemRA cells were excluded. Library generation was performed with the immunoSEQ multiplex PCR assay. TCRdb re-hosts the immuneACCESS table, in-frame sequences only. Its copies lack some clones; in the studies checked, an unresolved V gene accounts for under half of them, and the cause for the rest is not known. This sample gives roughly 770,000 clones in total; 96% of them show up just once. The ten largest make up about 0.21% of the sample. What was sequenced was naive CD8+ T cells sorted from blood. This sample's cell subset or site label indicates: CD45RA+CCR7+. All receptors come from a man aged 25 to 40 in good health.

Remarks on this clone: This sample includes further DNA sequences coding for the same CDR3. The rearrangement joins TRBV27 to TRBJ2-7; no firm D call. CDR3 length: 12 residues. Trimming removed 6 bases at V and 0 bases at J, with 6 bases between. Germline V lookup: CDR1 MNHEY, CDR2 SMNVEV (reference sequence). CDR3 region: CASSGSSYEQYF. The CDR3 nucleotides are TGTGCCAGCAGCGGCAGCTCCTACGAGCAGTACTTC.

V gene TRBV6-5 combines with J gene TRBJ1-2; no reliable D call. Germline V gene data show CDR1 as MNHEY and CDR2 as SVGAGI. The V end was cut by 1 base, the J end by 3 bases, with 15 bases between. The CDR3 spans 16 residues. CDR3 residues: CASSYFGSRVHYGYTF. The DNA for the CDR3 is TGTGCCAGCAGTTACTTTGGGTCGAGGGTGCACTATGGCTACACCTTC.

The CDR3: CATSEGAYEQYF. The CDR3 nucleotides are TGTGCCACCTCCGAGGGGGCCTACGAGCAGTACTTC. The chain joins TRBV7-9 to TRBJ2-7; the D gene is possibly TRBD1 (6 bases). The CDR3 is made up of 12 amino acids. The V end lost 10 bases, the J end lost 2 bases, and 12 bases lay between the germline ends. CDR1 SEHNR and CDR2 FQNEAQ come from the germline V gene (reference sequence).

This clone turned up a few times. V is TRBV4-1 and J is TRBJ1-1; unclear D gene. This CDR3 spans 14 amino acids. V was trimmed by 3 bases and J by 3 bases, leaving 11 bases between them. CDR1 is MGHRA, CDR2 YSYEKL, per germline. CDR3 loop: CASSQGPLDTEAFF. CDR3 bases: TGCGCCAGCAGCCAGGGCCCATTGGACACTGAAGCTTTCTTT.

CDR3: CASSLTPPGVEQFF. The CDR3 nucleotides are TGTGCCAGCAGTTTAACCCCGCCGGGAGTTGAGCAGTTCTTC. V is TRBV27 and J is TRBJ2-1, with a possible D match to TRBD2 (6 bases). The germline gives CDR1 MNHEY, CDR2 SMNVEV (reference sequence). The CDR3 runs to 14 residues. Trimming cost V 2 bases and J 9 bases, with 14 bases left between them.

The J gene is TRBJ1-4, the V gene TRBV6-6; D ambiguous. V lost 4 bases to trimming and J lost 10 bases, with 10 bases between them. The length of the CDR3 is 12 residues. Germline CDR1 MNHNY, CDR2 SVGAGI (reference sequence). The CDR3: CASSSRGAKLFF. The CDR3 nucleotides are TGTGCCAGCAGTTCGCGGGGAGCAAAACTGTTTTTT.

J is TRBJ2-1 and V is TRBV7-9, with TRBD2 identical over 14 bases. The CDR3 consists of 18 residues. Trimming at V came to 3 bases and at J to 6 bases, leaving 10 bases not matched to a gene. CDR1 and CDR2 from the germline V gene are SEHNR and FQNEAQ (reference sequence). For the CDR3, the DNA is TGTGCCAGCAGCTTGCACGGTAGGACTAGCGGGAGGTTCAATGAGCAGTTCTTC. Translation: CASSLHGRTSGRFNEQFF.

The J gene is TRBJ1-2, the V gene TRBV4-1; 11 positions match TRBD1. CDR1 is MGHRA and CDR2 is YSYEKL in the germline V gene. There are 15 residues in the CDR3. The V and J ends lost 1 base and 6 bases, in that order; junction bases with no gene match: 4. This CDR3 reads CASSQGWTGGDGYTF. The CDR3 DNA reads as TGCGCCAGCAGCCAAGGCTGGACAGGGGGCGATGGCTACACCTTC.

The chain is built from TRBV28 and TRBJ1-5; D gene ambiguous. Germline V lookup: CDR1 MDHEN, CDR2 SYDVKM. The CDR3 has 14 amino acids. V lost 4 bases to trimming and J lost 6 bases, with 13 bases between them. CDR3 nucleotides: TGTGCCAGCAGTTATCAGGAGTTGGGTCAGCCCCAGCATTTT. It yields the protein CASSYQELGQPQHF.

This chain connects TRBV27 to TRBJ2-1; D unresolved. The CDR3 is made up of 12 amino acids. The germline V gene encodes CDR1 MNHEY and CDR2 SMNVEV (reference sequence). Trimming took 5 bases from V and 7 from J, leaving 9 bases between them. CDR3 DNA: TGTGCCAGCAGTCCTTCCTTAAATGAGCAGTTCTTC. This gives the protein CASSPSLNEQFF.

The chain carries TRBV9 and TRBJ2-1; the D is unclear. Germline V gene sequence: CDR1 SGDLS, CDR2 YYNGEE. This CDR3 has 16 residues. The V end lost 2 bases, the J end lost 3 bases, and 15 bases lay between the germline ends. CDR3 sequence (DNA): TGTGCCAGCAGCGTCGACGGTTCTTCAGGCTACAATGAGCAGTTCTTC. The encoded protein is CASSVDGSSGYNEQFF.

The genes are TRBV10-2 and TRBJ1-5, with D unresolved. V was shortened by 4 bases and J by 7 bases, with 11 bases between the two germline ends. Germline CDR1 reads WSHSY; CDR2 reads SAAADI. This CDR3 is built from 13 residues. The CDR3 nucleotides read TGCGCCAGCAGTGGACTGGCGGGACAGCCCCAGCATTTT. Its translation: CASSGLAGQPQHF.

This chain uses TRBV4-3 with TRBJ1-1, with D possibly TRBD1 on 5 matching bases. This CDR3 spans 16 amino acids. V was trimmed by 0 bases and J by 5 bases, leaving 16 bases between them. Germline CDR1 reads LGHNA; CDR2 reads YSLEER. The CDR3 spells CASSQDPRQMRTEAFF. CDR3 nucleotide sequence: TGCGCCAGCAGCCAAGATCCCAGACAGATGAGGACTGAAGCTTTCTTT.

This clone has only one observation. V gene TRBV10-3 combines with J gene TRBJ2-1; 9 bases align to TRBD2. The CDR3 loop spans 14 amino acids. The V and J ends lost 4 bases and 5 bases, in that order; junction bases with no gene match: 3. CDR1 ENHRY and CDR2 SYGVKD come from the germline V gene. As DNA, the CDR3 is TGTGCCATCAGTGTTAGCGGGAGTAACAATGAGCAGTTCTTC. Protein product: CAISVSGSNNEQFF.

The chain recombines TRBV27 with TRBJ2-5, with D possibly being TRBD2 (6 bases). In germline, CDR1 is MNHEY, CDR2 SMNVEV (reference sequence). The CDR3 contains 14 residues. V lost 1 base and J lost 4, with 10 bases in between. The CDR3 region has the DNA TGTGCCAGCAGTTTATTTCCAGCGGGAGAGACCCAGTACTTC. This encodes CASSLFPAGETQYF.

V is TRBV6-6 and J is TRBJ1-5; 8 nucleotides line up with TRBD1. Germline trimming cut 2 bases from V and 3 bases from J; bases unmatched to any gene: 6. Germline V lookup: CDR1 MNHNY, CDR2 SVGAGI (reference sequence). The CDR3 runs to 16 residues. The CDR3 DNA reads TGTGCCAGCAGTTACCTAGGGCAGGGGGCCAATCAGCCCCAGCATTTT. Its protein is CASSYLGQGANQPQHF.

This rearrangement joins TRBV14 to TRBJ2-7, with D possibly called TRBD1 or TRBD2 (5 bases each). Germline CDR1 SGHDN, CDR2 FVKESK. This CDR3 region has 13 residues. Trimming left V 3 bases short and J 10 bases short, with 16 bases between. For the CDR3, the DNA is TGTGCCAGCAGCCAGTGGGGGAATGTAGTACAGTACTTC. Protein: CASSQWGNVVQYF.

J is TRBJ2-1 and V is TRBV29-1; 7 positions agree with TRBD2. The V gene's germline CDR1 is SQVTM and CDR2 ANQGSEA. With V trimmed by 3 bases and J by 10 bases, 9 bases remained unmatched. The CDR3 totals 13 residues. CDR3 residues: CSVDPAGWEEQFF. The DNA for the CDR3 is TGCAGCGTTGACCCAGCGGGATGGGAGGAGCAGTTCTTC.

The V gene is TRBV19, the J gene TRBJ2-7; D possibly matches TRBD1 or TRBD2 (6 bases each). This CDR3 comprises 15 residues. V was shortened by 2 bases and J by 3 bases, with 14 bases between the two germline ends. Germline V gives CDR1 LNHDA, CDR2 SQIVND (reference sequence). The CDR3 loop reads CASSIRGGGDYEQYF. Written as DNA, the CDR3 is TGTGCCAGTAGTATAAGAGGAGGGGGAGACTACGAGCAGTACTTC.

This sequence joins TRBV7-9 and TRBJ2-7; the match to TRBD1 covers 10 bases. The V gene end was trimmed by 3 bases and the J gene end by 6 bases; junction bases not matched to a gene: 5. The CDR3 runs 14 residues. Germline-derived CDR1 and CDR2 are SEHNR and FQNEAQ (reference sequence). The CDR3 DNA follows: TGTGCCAGCAGCTTTGGACAGGGGGAGCGCGAGCAGTACTTC. Amino acids: CASSFGQGEREQYF. The whole variable domain, filled in from reference TRBV7-9 and TRBJ2-7, reads DTGVSQNPRHKITKRGQNVTFRCDPISEHNRLYWYRQTLGQGPEFLTYFQNEAQLEKSRLLSDRFSAERPKGSFSTLEIQRTEQGDSAMYLCASSFGQGEREQYFGPGTRLTVT.

The chain employs TRBV7-3 and TRBJ2-7; TRBD1 matches 8 bases. CDR1 is SGHTA, CDR2 FQGTGA, per germline. The CDR3 length is 14 residues. The V segment lost 7 bases and the J segment 1 base; nucleotides outside the gene matches: 6. CDR3 nucleotides: TGTGCCAGCATCTCTTACAGGGGGTCCTACGAGCAGTACTTC. It is translated as CASISYRGSYEQYF.

This clone was recorded a few times. This chain connects TRBV7-9 to TRBJ2-7; weak D call: TRBD2 (5 bases). Trimming stripped 0 bases from V and 4 bases from J, with 13 bases between. Germline lookup yields CDR1 SEHNR and CDR2 FQNEAQ (reference sequence). The CDR3 runs to 15 residues. The DNA for the CDR3 is TGTGCCAGCAGCTTAGCCAGATCTTGGACTTACGAGCAGTACTTC. Protein product: CASSLARSWTYEQYF.

V and J are TRBV9 and TRBJ2-3, with TRBD2 matching over 10 bases. V lost 5 bases to trimming and J lost 2 bases; unmatched junction nucleotides: 2. This CDR3 spans 14 amino acids. Looked up from germline, CDR1 is SGDLS and CDR2 is YYNGEE. The CDR3 is CASSGTSATDTQYF. Here the CDR3 DNA reads TGTGCCAGCAGTGGGACTAGCGCCACAGATACGCAGTATTTT.

The chain employs TRBV6-1 and TRBJ1-5; TRBD1 is a possible D gene (6 bases). Germline loops: CDR1 MNHNS, CDR2 SASEGT. The length of the CDR3 is 17 residues. The V gene lost 2 bases and the J gene lost 5 bases, with 19 bases spanning the gap. CDR3 in amino acids: CASSERRGGSMDQPQHF. The CDR3 nucleotides read TGTGCCAGCAGTGAAAGGAGGGGGGGCTCAATGGATCAGCCCCAGCATTTT.

The chain recombines TRBV15 with TRBJ2-7; D assignment may be TRBD1 or TRBD2 (6 bases each). Between the trimmed V and J ends, which lost 5 bases and 2 bases, there was a span of 13 bases. The CDR3 is 14 residues long. The V gene's germline CDR1 is LNHNV and CDR2 YYDKDF (reference sequence). In DNA form, the CDR3 reads TGTGCCACCAGCGAGGGGGGTTCACCCTACGAGCAGTACTTC. This codes for CATSEGGSPYEQYF.

The rearrangement links TRBV29-1 to TRBJ2-7, with 7 bases that match TRBD2. Unmatched junction bases numbered 10, after V lost 7 bases and J lost 1 base. Germline-derived CDR1 and CDR2 are SQVTM and ANQGSEA. The CDR3 runs to 14 residues. This chain's CDR3 is CSAIRASGSYEQYF. CDR3 sequence (DNA): TGCAGCGCCATAAGGGCTAGCGGTTCCTACGAGCAGTACTTC.